This T cell receptor beta chain was observed in a study of post-analysis software for immune sequencing data. The CDR3 length is 15 residues. V dropped 4 bases and J dropped 5; count of bases not matched to a gene: 2. Germline V gene data show CDR1 as LNHNV and CDR2 as YYDKDF (reference sequence). Study-wide results and caveats: Multiple sclerosis patients had significantly lower normalized Chao1 diversity than controls. The study found TRBV5-6, TRBV5-1 and TRBV20-1 among five TRBV segments more frequent in patients than controls. The authors found that F measure strongly co-clustered same-batch samples.

This clonotype was seen only a few times. Its antigen is as yet unknown. cDNA libraries of TCR beta carried unique molecular identifiers. There were roughly 0.95 to 11 million T cells, and roughly 0.5 million cDNA molecules came from them. TCRdb reprocessed the PCR reads via MiXCR and lists one record per CDR3 protein. This table has 430,000 or so distinct CDR3 sequences, roughly 38% appearing once. The sample taken for sequencing was blood. This clonotype was sampled from a girl aged 2-10 years with multiple sclerosis. The chain joins TRBV15 to TRBJ2-1; TRBD2 agrees at 13 bases. CDR3: CATSTGTSGDNEQFF. As DNA, the CDR3 is TGTGCCACCAGCACGGGGACTAGCGGGGACAATGAGCAGTTCTTC.